This T cell receptor beta chain was sequenced during a study of CD8 T cells in Susac syndrome. From blood CD8+ and CD4+ T cells, the TCR beta chain was sequenced. Negative isolation yielded CD8+ and CD4+ T cells; FACS enriched TEMRA cells. After extraction with the RNeasy kit, roughly 0.5 to 1 ug of the RNA was reverse transcribed using random hexamers. Across 54 Vbeta and 13 Jbeta, TCR beta CDR3 was amplified with immunoSEQ multiplex PCR. TCRdb re-derived calls from the immunoSEQ multiplex PCR reads in MiXCR, one entry per CDR3 protein. The sample has approximately 53,000 distinct CDR3 sequences, 93% seen once. Input material: CD8+ T cells from PBMCs. The receptor comes from a human donor with multiple sclerosis.

CDR3 in amino acids: CASSVGWRATNEKLFF. The CDR3 DNA is TGTGCCAGCAGCGTCGGGTGGAGGGCAACTAATGAAAAACTGTTTTTT. V gene TRBV9 combines with J gene TRBJ1-4; no reliable D call. This CDR3 has 16 amino acids. The V gene lost 2 bases and the J gene lost 0 bases, with 11 bases spanning the gap. The germline V gene has CDR1 SGDLS and CDR2 YYNGEE.